This T cell receptor (beta chain) is drawn from a study of tissue T cells after allogeneic stem cell transplantation. Study information: Enrolled prospectively were adult allogeneic hematopoietic cell transplant recipients whose graft-versus-host disease was steroid-refractory. A handful of GVHD patients had recipient-origin PBMCs collected before transplant. Viable blood and marrow gave sorted CD3+ T cells if numbers allowed.

Method: immunoSEQ multiplex PCR; TCRdb's copy keeps in-frame clones and lacks some. The sample shows about 40,000 clones, roughly 92% of them seen only once. CDR1 is MNHEY and CDR2 is SMNVEV in the germline V gene (reference sequence). The CDR3 is 14 amino acids. Deletions cut 4 bases from V and 1 base from J, with 10 bases between. The TCR originated in a woman aged 35 to 70 who later had graft-versus-host disease after an allogeneic stem cell transplant. This chain joins TRBV27 and TRBJ1-1, with a tentative D call TRBD1 (6 bases). The starting material was blood, obtained before transplantation. In DNA, the CDR3 is TGTGCCAGCAGTTCCAACAGGGCGAACACTGAAGCTTTCTTT. Translating gives CASSSNRANTEAFF.